Listed below are T cell receptor beta chains from one sample, sequenced in a study of cytomegalovirus exposure and HLA in healthy donors. The assay was immunoSEQ multiplex PCR, and TCRdb's table has in-frame clones only and misses some. The sample holds 83,000 or so clones; 80% to 90% are singletons and the top ten take 1.9%. What was sequenced was PBMCs. These receptors were obtained from a woman aged 25 to 39 in good health and CMV-seronegative. CDR3s leave out the opening cysteine and the closing phenylalanine or tryptophan.

v_gene	len	CDR3aa
TRBV2	15	ASRREFQDTSGNTIY
TRBV30	10	AWSPAGETQY
TRBV5-1	12	ASSFGQHTDTQY
TRBV27	12	ASSSREGSYEQY
TRBV13	12	ASSLAGIDTEAF
TRBV5-1	12	ASSFLEGDNEQF
TRBV7-8	15	ASSLVFTAANTGELF
TRBV2	13	ASSVGQGFNQPQH
TRBV29-1	12	SVFSGGMYNEQF
TRBV9	11	ASSVGQANIQY
TRBV7-3	16	ASSLNPRLASTQETQY
TRBV18	11	ASSHSGTGELF
TRBV6-4	17	ASRIYRDRALATNEKLF
TRBV18	11	ASSPDRAHGYT
TRBV5-1	13	ASRGGTGMNSPLH
TRBV19	15	ASSPLSGTGMEETQY
TRBV30	13	AWSVFGTKGDEQY
TRBV28	12	ASSLLQVQETQY
TRBV5-1	14	ASSPQISGRKETQY
TRBV29-1	14	SVYIPGREDNYGYT